This is a list of T cell receptor beta chains from one sample in a study of human T cells and chemical hapten exposure. TCRdb reanalysed the RACE reads using MiXCR and keeps one entry per CDR3 protein. The profile covers about 100,000 distinct CDR3 sequences, with 8% to 13% appearing a single time and roughly 3.5% taken by the ten largest. Sequenced here: whole blood, sampled in connection with sensitization to the hapten diphenylcyclopropenone (DPC). The receptors were sampled from a woman in her thirties or forties with alopecia areata. Some clones in this sample may be carry-over from other donors' samples. Each CDR3 is given with its conserved first and last residue. A D gene is named only where the DNA matches it firmly. Not all rows give a size; the values are once, few, many and, for expanded clones, a class.

d_call: TRBD2; v_call: TRBV6-5; j_call: TRBJ2-7; clone_size: -; cdr3_nt: TGTGCCAGCAGTGATGGCGGGGGACCCACTAACATCTACGAGCAGTACTTC; cdr3_aa: CASSDGGGPTNIYEQYF
d_call: TRBD1; v_call: TRBV20-1; j_call: TRBJ2-2; clone_size: many; cdr3_nt: TGCAGTGCTAGCCTGACAGGGAGAGTGAACACCGGGGAGCTGTTTTTT; cdr3_aa: CSASLTGRVNTGELFF
d_call: -; v_call: TRBV6-5; j_call: TRBJ2-7; clone_size: few; cdr3_nt: TGTGCCAGCAGTTACTCCTTCTTGGGCGAGTACGAGCAGTACTTC; cdr3_aa: CASSYSFLGEYEQYF
d_call: -; v_call: TRBV14; j_call: TRBJ2-1; clone_size: few; cdr3_nt: TGTGCCAGCAGCCAAGATGCGGTCCTATCCTACAATGAGCAGTTCTTC; cdr3_aa: CASSQDAVLSYNEQFF
d_call: TRBD2; v_call: TRBV6-5; j_call: TRBJ2-3; clone_size: few; cdr3_nt: TGTGCCAGCACCGAACCCGGACCGGGACTAGGAACAGATACGCAGTATTTT; cdr3_aa: CASTEPGPGLGTDTQYF
d_call: -; v_call: TRBV28; j_call: TRBJ2-3; clone_size: few; cdr3_nt: TGTGCCAGCAGCCGCCAAGGGGGTAGGACAGATACGCAGTATTTT; cdr3_aa: CASSRQGGRTDTQYF
d_call: -; v_call: TRBV20-1; j_call: TRBJ2-6; clone_size: few; cdr3_nt: TGCAGTGCTAGAGATCTAGGGCACTCTGGGGCCAACGTCCTGACTTTC; cdr3_aa: CSARDLGHSGANVLTF
d_call: TRBD1; v_call: TRBV20-1; j_call: TRBJ1-4; clone_size: -; cdr3_nt: TGCAGTGCTTGGGGGACAGCTAATGAAAAACTGTTTTTT; cdr3_aa: CSAWGTANEKLFF
d_call: TRBD1; v_call: TRBV24-1; j_call: TRBJ2-6; clone_size: few; cdr3_nt: TGTGCCACCTCTGGTTGGACAGGGGGAACTGGGGCCAACGTCCTGACTTTC; cdr3_aa: CATSGWTGGTGANVLTF
d_call: -; v_call: TRBV2; j_call: TRBJ1-3; clone_size: few; cdr3_nt: TGTGCCAGCAGTGGTCAGGACCTTCCTTACGGAAACACCATATATTTT; cdr3_aa: CASSGQDLPYGNTIYF
d_call: TRBD2; v_call: TRBV7-2; j_call: TRBJ2-7; clone_size: many; cdr3_nt: TGTGCCAGCAGCCATCCTAGCGGGGGGTCCTACGAGCAGTACTTC; cdr3_aa: CASSHPSGGSYEQYF
d_call: -; v_call: TRBV27; j_call: TRBJ1-5; clone_size: many; cdr3_nt: TGTGCCAGCAGTTTTGCAGGTGGAACGTCGCAGCCCCAGCATTTT; cdr3_aa: CASSFAGGTSQPQHF
d_call: -; v_call: TRBV30; j_call: TRBJ1-1; clone_size: few; cdr3_nt: TGTGCCTGGAGTGCTGGAGGAGCTCTGGCTGAAGCTTTCTTT; cdr3_aa: CAWSAGGALAEAFF
d_call: -; v_call: TRBV7-9; j_call: TRBJ1-3; clone_size: -; cdr3_nt: TGTGCCAGCAGCTTAAGGGGGGACTCTGGAAACACCATATATTTT; cdr3_aa: CASSLRGDSGNTIYF
d_call: -; v_call: TRBV27; j_call: TRBJ2-3; clone_size: many; cdr3_nt: TGTGCCAGCAGTTACCGGACAGGGAGGGCAGATACGCAGTATTTT; cdr3_aa: CASSYRTGRADTQYF
d_call: TRBD2; v_call: TRBV3-1; j_call: TRBJ2-1; clone_size: many; cdr3_nt: TGTGCCAGCAGCCACGGAGTCGCTAGCGGGGGAAATGAGCAGTTCTTC; cdr3_aa: CASSHGVASGGNEQFF
d_call: -; v_call: TRBV12-3/TRBV12-4; j_call: TRBJ2-7; clone_size: many; cdr3_nt: TGTGCCAGCAGTCCCGGACTGACGACAACCTACGAGCAGTACTTC; cdr3_aa: CASSPGLTTTYEQYF
d_call: TRBD2; v_call: TRBV20-1; j_call: TRBJ2-1; clone_size: -; cdr3_nt: TGCAGTGCTAGAGATAGGGTGGGGACTAGTGGCTACAAAGAGCAGTTCTTC; cdr3_aa: CSARDRVGTSGYKEQFF
d_call: -; v_call: TRBV19; j_call: TRBJ2-5; clone_size: -; cdr3_nt: TGTGCCAGTAGTATCTTTACCGGGCCATCGGAGACCCAGTACTTC; cdr3_aa: CASSIFTGPSETQYF
d_call: -; v_call: TRBV6-5; j_call: TRBJ1-2; clone_size: many; cdr3_nt: TGTGCCAGCAGTTGGACAGCCTCGCTTAACTATGGCTACACCTTC; cdr3_aa: CASSWTASLNYGYTF
d_call: -; v_call: TRBV20-1; j_call: TRBJ2-4; clone_size: many; cdr3_nt: TGCAGTGCCGGCCCTGGGGGGTACATTCAGTACTTC; cdr3_aa: CSAGPGGYIQYF
d_call: -; v_call: TRBV4-3; j_call: TRBJ2-4; clone_size: few; cdr3_nt: TGCGCCAGCAGCCAAGAGGCACGGACCAAAAACATTCAGTACTTC; cdr3_aa: CASSQEARTKNIQYF
d_call: -; v_call: TRBV2; j_call: TRBJ1-6; clone_size: -; cdr3_nt: TGTGCCAGCAGTGATTACGGGGTCCACTTT; cdr3_aa: CASSDYGVHF
d_call: -; v_call: TRBV12-5; j_call: TRBJ2-3; clone_size: -; cdr3_nt: TGTGCTAGTGGTTTGGTCGGCGCAGATACGCAGTATTTT; cdr3_aa: CASGLVGADTQYF
d_call: -; v_call: TRBV7-2; j_call: TRBJ1-2; clone_size: many; cdr3_nt: TGTGCCAGCACCCCGGAGAGGGGCCGTGGCTACACCTTC; cdr3_aa: CASTPERGRGYTF
d_call: -; v_call: TRBV5-8; j_call: TRBJ2-5; clone_size: many; cdr3_nt: TGTGCCAGCAGCTTGGCCGGCAGGAAAGAGACCCAGTACTTC; cdr3_aa: CASSLAGRKETQYF
d_call: -; v_call: TRBV7-2; j_call: TRBJ2-5; clone_size: many; cdr3_nt: TGTGCCAGCACAAGAAGGGGGCAAGAGACCCAGTACTTC; cdr3_aa: CASTRRGQETQYF
d_call: -; v_call: TRBV6-5; j_call: TRBJ2-7; clone_size: few; cdr3_nt: TGTGCCAGCAGGAAGGACACCTACGAGCAGTACTTC; cdr3_aa: CASRKDTYEQYF
d_call: -; v_call: TRBV19; j_call: TRBJ1-5; clone_size: many; cdr3_nt: TGTGCCAGTGGATCGGGGCCTGGGCCCCAGCATTTT; cdr3_aa: CASGSGPGPQHF
d_call: -; v_call: TRBV12-2; j_call: TRBJ1-6; clone_size: -; cdr3_nt: TGTGCAAGTCGCCCCGAATCACCCCTCCACTTT; cdr3_aa: CASRPESPLHF
d_call: -; v_call: TRBV5-1; j_call: TRBJ1-4; clone_size: -; cdr3_nt: TGCGCCAGCAGCTTGGCCGGGACGGTCGAAAATCTGTTTTTT; cdr3_aa: CASSLAGTVENLFF
d_call: -; v_call: TRBV12-3/TRBV12-4; j_call: TRBJ2-7; clone_size: -; cdr3_nt: TGTGCCAGCAGTCCGGGCCCCCCGAAGTCCCACGAGCAGTACTTC; cdr3_aa: CASSPGPPKSHEQYF
d_call: TRBD2; v_call: TRBV20-1; j_call: TRBJ2-1; clone_size: many; cdr3_nt: TGCAGTGCTAGAGATTCTAGCGGGAAAAGCTCCTACAATGAGCAGTTCTTC; cdr3_aa: CSARDSSGKSSYNEQFF
d_call: -; v_call: TRBV3-1; j_call: TRBJ2-3; clone_size: many; cdr3_nt: TGTGCCAGCACCCGCACTTACGGCACAGATACGCAGTATTTT; cdr3_aa: CASTRTYGTDTQYF
d_call: -; v_call: TRBV6-2/TRBV6-3; j_call: TRBJ2-5; clone_size: few; cdr3_nt: TGTGCCAGCAGTTCTGGCGCGCAAGAGACCCAGTACTTC; cdr3_aa: CASSSGAQETQYF
d_call: TRBD1; v_call: TRBV20-1; j_call: TRBJ1-5; clone_size: -; cdr3_nt: TGCAGTGCTAGGACAGGGTTAGGGGCGACCTGGCAGCCCCAGCATTTT; cdr3_aa: CSARTGLGATWQPQHF
d_call: TRBD1; v_call: TRBV12-3/TRBV12-4; j_call: TRBJ1-5; clone_size: few; cdr3_nt: TGTGCCAGCAGTGGGGACAGGGTTCAGCCCCAGCATTTT; cdr3_aa: CASSGDRVQPQHF
d_call: -; v_call: TRBV20-1; j_call: TRBJ2-5; clone_size: -; cdr3_nt: TGCAGTGCTAGAATCCACCAGGCTGGGGGGGAGACCCAGTACTTC; cdr3_aa: CSARIHQAGGETQYF
d_call: -; v_call: TRBV7-9; j_call: TRBJ1-2; clone_size: once; cdr3_nt: TGTGCCAGCAGTTCACCTCCGGAGGACTATGGCTACACCTTC; cdr3_aa: CASSSPPEDYGYTF
d_call: TRBD1; v_call: TRBV19; j_call: TRBJ1-5; clone_size: -; cdr3_nt: TGTGCCAGTAGCTACGGGACAGGGGGCCATCAGCCCCAGCATTTT; cdr3_aa: CASSYGTGGHQPQHF
d_call: TRBD1; v_call: TRBV10-3; j_call: TRBJ1-1; clone_size: -; cdr3_nt: TGTGCCATCAGTGTTAAGGGGGCCGACACTGAAGCTTTCTTT; cdr3_aa: CAISVKGADTEAFF
d_call: -; v_call: TRBV7-9; j_call: TRBJ2-5; clone_size: -; cdr3_nt: TGTGCCAGCAGCTTAGGAGGGACGACGCTGCAAGAGACCCAGTACTTC; cdr3_aa: CASSLGGTTLQETQYF
d_call: -; v_call: TRBV29-1; j_call: TRBJ2-5; clone_size: -; cdr3_nt: TGCAGCGTTGAAAAGGGGGGGGGCCTGTACCAAGAGACCCAGTACTTC; cdr3_aa: CSVEKGGGLYQETQYF
d_call: -; v_call: TRBV6-6; j_call: TRBJ1-6; clone_size: many; cdr3_nt: TGTGCCAGCAGTTACTCTAAAGACAGGCCCGACTATAATTCACCCCTCCACTTT; cdr3_aa: CASSYSKDRPDYNSPLHF
d_call: TRBD1; v_call: TRBV5-4; j_call: TRBJ1-4; clone_size: few; cdr3_nt: TGTGCCAGCAGCGGCGGGACAGGGGAACATGAAAAACTGTTTTTT; cdr3_aa: CASSGGTGEHEKLFF
d_call: TRBD2; v_call: TRBV20-1; j_call: TRBJ2-7; clone_size: many; cdr3_nt: TGCAGTGCTAGAGATCCTAGCGGGGGTTGGAGCTCCTACGAGCAGTACTTC; cdr3_aa: CSARDPSGGWSSYEQYF
d_call: -; v_call: TRBV9; j_call: TRBJ2-5; clone_size: -; cdr3_nt: TGTGCCAGCAGCGCCCAGGCGGGACGCCAGAGGGAGACCCAGTACTTC; cdr3_aa: CASSAQAGRQRETQYF
d_call: TRBD1; v_call: TRBV7-2; j_call: TRBJ1-2; clone_size: many; cdr3_nt: TGTGCCAGCAGCCCAGCCGCAGGGGGCTATGGCTACACCTTC; cdr3_aa: CASSPAAGGYGYTF
d_call: -; v_call: TRBV29-1; j_call: TRBJ2-3; clone_size: -; cdr3_nt: TGCAGCGTGTCCGGAGATACGCAGTATTTT; cdr3_aa: CSVSGDTQYF
d_call: TRBD1; v_call: TRBV10-3; j_call: TRBJ2-3; clone_size: -; cdr3_nt: TGTGCCCTGCGCGGGGACAGGGGGACAGATACGCAGTATTTT; cdr3_aa: CALRGDRGTDTQYF
d_call: -; v_call: TRBV4-2; j_call: TRBJ2-5; clone_size: few; cdr3_nt: TGTGCCAGCAGCCCCCCGGGAAGGCAAGAGACCCAGTACTTC; cdr3_aa: CASSPPGRQETQYF
d_call: TRBD1; v_call: TRBV6-1; j_call: TRBJ1-5; clone_size: many; cdr3_nt: TGTGCCAGCAGCTGGACAGGGGGCATTCAGCCCCAGCATTTT; cdr3_aa: CASSWTGGIQPQHF
d_call: -; v_call: TRBV28; j_call: TRBJ1-3; clone_size: many; cdr3_nt: TGTGCCAGCAGTTCCATCGGACAAGGAAACACCATATATTTT; cdr3_aa: CASSSIGQGNTIYF
d_call: TRBD1; v_call: TRBV12-3/TRBV12-4; j_call: TRBJ1-2; clone_size: few; cdr3_nt: TGTGCCAGCAGGTCCCCGGGACAGATAAGAGCCACGGGGTGCACCTTC; cdr3_aa: CASRSPGQIRATGCTF
d_call: -; v_call: TRBV29-1; j_call: TRBJ2-2; clone_size: -; cdr3_nt: TGCAGAACCCCCAGGGAGAACACCGGGGAGCTGTTTTTT; cdr3_aa: CRTPRENTGELFF
d_call: TRBD1; v_call: TRBV6-5; j_call: TRBJ1-1; clone_size: many; cdr3_nt: TGTGCCAGCAGTTGGGACAGGAACACTGAAGCTTTCTTT; cdr3_aa: CASSWDRNTEAFF
d_call: TRBD1; v_call: TRBV20-1; j_call: TRBJ2-2; clone_size: few; cdr3_nt: TGCAGTGCTAGAGTCGACAGGGGCAACACCGGGGAGCTGTTTTTT; cdr3_aa: CSARVDRGNTGELFF
d_call: TRBD1; v_call: TRBV7-9; j_call: TRBJ1-2; clone_size: -; cdr3_nt: TGTGCCAGCACCCTTACAGGGGAAGGGCTTGTTGGCTATGGCTACACCTTC; cdr3_aa: CASTLTGEGLVGYGYTF
d_call: -; v_call: TRBV2; j_call: TRBJ1-6; clone_size: few; cdr3_nt: TGTGCCAGCAGTGTCGAGGTTGCCTATAATTCACCCCTCCACTTT; cdr3_aa: CASSVEVAYNSPLHF